These 24 T cell receptor beta chains came from one sample sequenced in a study of blood T cell repertoires in COVID-19. Data came from immunoSEQ multiplex PCR; TCRdb stores just in-frame clones and leaves some out. The table records about 250,000 clones, over 75% of them present only once. The specimen sequenced was PBMCs or T cells enriched from blood (not recorded which). All receptors come from a woman in her fifties or sixties with acute COVID-19.

This clone has a handful of counts. This rearrangement joins TRBV27 to TRBJ1-2; no firm D call. Trimming shortened V by 0 bases and J by 4 bases, and 12 bases separated the two germline ends. Germline V gene lookup returns CDR1 MNHEY and CDR2 SMNVEV (reference sequence). The CDR3 sequence is 15 residues long. In nucleotides, the CDR3 is TGTGCCAGCAGTTTATCTGTGGTTTCGGGCTATGGCTACACCTTC. Translation: CASSLSVVSGYGYTF.

The chain uses TRBV18 and TRBJ1-2; 9 positions agree with TRBD1. This CDR3 comprises 14 residues. Germline assignment: CDR1 KGHSH and CDR2 LQKENI. The V gene end was trimmed by 7 bases and the J gene end by 5 bases; junction bases not matched to a gene: 8. As DNA, the CDR3 is TGTGCCAGCTATACCGGGACAGGGCAATATGGCTACACCTTC. This translates into CASYTGTGQYGYTF.

This clone was found once. The CDR3 sequence is CASSSLGESPLHF. The CDR3 DNA reads TGTGCCAGCAGCTCCCTAGGGGAATCACCCCTCCACTTT. The chain uses TRBV7-9 and TRBJ1-6; possible D gene TRBD1, 5 bases. V lost 4 bases and J 10 bases, leaving 11 bases between the germline ends. There are 13 residues in the CDR3. Germline CDR1 SEHNR, CDR2 FQNEAQ (reference sequence).

This chain joins TRBV7-2 and TRBJ1-4; D remains ambiguous. CDR1 is SGHTA, CDR2 FQGNSA, per germline. The CDR3 consists of 15 residues. The germline V and J ends were trimmed by 1 base and 7 bases, with 13 bases remaining between them. CDR3 DNA sequence: TGTGCCAGCAGCTTAGTAGACTCCACCGTTGAAAAACTGTTTTTT. It is translated as CASSLVDSTVEKLFF.

The chain has TRBV10-1 and TRBJ1-3; the D gene is possibly TRBD1 (6 bases). V lost 5 bases to trimming and J lost 4 bases, with 9 bases between them. The germline gives CDR1 WNHNN, CDR2 SYGVQD (reference sequence). The CDR3 has 13 amino acids. The CDR3 coding sequence is TGCGCCAGCAGTTCAGGGGACGGAAACACCATATATTTT. It encodes CASSSGDGNTIYF.

V is TRBV4-3 and J is TRBJ1-2, with D perhaps matching TRBD1 (6 bases). The V gene's germline CDR1 is LGHNA and CDR2 YSLEER. The CDR3 totals 16 residues. Trimming stripped 6 bases from V and 3 bases from J, with 20 bases between. The CDR3 loop is CASSPSAREGDYGYTF. CDR3 DNA sequence: TGCGCCAGCAGTCCATCGGCCCGTGAGGGGGACTATGGCTACACCTTC.

This rearrangement joins TRBV7-6 to TRBJ1-1; D is perhaps TRBD1 (6 bases). Germline V CDR1 and CDR2: SGHVS, FNYEAQ. V was trimmed by 3 bases and J by 3 bases, leaving 11 bases between them. CDR3 length: 14 amino acids. This chain's CDR3 is CASSLRTADTEAFF. CDR3 sequence (DNA): TGTGCCAGCAGCTTGAGGACAGCGGACACTGAAGCTTTCTTT.

The chain joins TRBV7-2 to TRBJ2-5; TRBD2 matches at 8 bases. Per germline, CDR1 SGHTA and CDR2 FQGNSA. J gave up 2 bases and V 5 bases, and 10 bases lay outside the gene matches. The CDR3 spans 16 residues. The CDR3 region is CASSPNGGANQETQYF. Here the CDR3 DNA reads TGTGCCAGCAGCCCGAACGGGGGGGCCAATCAAGAGACCCAGTACTTC.

The genes are TRBV18 and TRBJ1-1; a possible D gene is TRBD1 (5 bases). Trimming pared 3 bases from V and 0 bases from J, leaving 11 bases between. CDR1 KGHSH and CDR2 LQKENI come from the germline V gene. This CDR3 is built from 15 residues. In DNA form, the CDR3 reads TGTGCCAGCTCACCTTCCGGGGGTCTGAACACTGAAGCTTTCTTT. It yields the protein CASSPSGGLNTEAFF.

V and J are TRBV28 and TRBJ2-7; TRBD1 might be the D (7 bases). V gave up 5 bases and J gave up 3 bases, with 14 bases separating them. This CDR3 contains 14 residues. The germline gives CDR1 MDHEN, CDR2 SYDVKM. The CDR3 nucleotides read TGTGCCAGCAGTCCCGGAGGGGGCTTCTACGAGCAGTACTTC. It encodes CASSPGGGFYEQYF.

V gene TRBV15 combines with J gene TRBJ2-1, with 7 bases matching TRBD1. Germline V CDR1 and CDR2: LNHNV, YYDKDF (reference sequence). The CDR3 is made up of 16 amino acids. V was clipped by 2 bases and J by 4 bases; unmatched bases: 8. CDR3: CATSRHARQGYNEQFF. Written as DNA, the CDR3 is TGTGCCACCAGCAGACACGCGCGACAGGGATACAATGAGCAGTTCTTC. Full variable domain (remainder filled in from reference TRBV15 and TRBJ2-1): DAMVIQNPRYQVTQFGKPVTLSCSQTLNHNVMYWYQQKSSQAPKLLFHYYDKDFNNEADTPDNFQSRRPNTSFCFLDIRSPGLGDTAMYLCATSRHARQGYNEQFFGPGTRLTVL.

V is TRBV6-5 and J is TRBJ1-1; D is unclear. CDR1 MNHEY and CDR2 SVGAGI come from the germline V gene. V lost 5 bases and J 4 bases, leaving 11 bases between the germline ends. The CDR3 consists of 13 residues. The CDR3 DNA sequence: TGTGCCAGCAGTATAGCGTACACCACTGAAGCTTTCTTT. Translating gives CASSIAYTTEAFF.

The chain has TRBV7-9 and TRBJ1-1; 8 positions agree with TRBD1. The V and J ends lost 5 bases and 1 base, in that order; junction bases with no gene match: 9. The length of the CDR3 is 16 residues. CDR1 and CDR2 (germline): SEHNR, FQNEAQ (reference sequence). CDR3 sequence reads: CASSLGQGIPNTEAFF. The CDR3 DNA reads as TGTGCCAGCAGCCTTGGACAGGGCATACCGAACACTGAAGCTTTCTTT. The complete variable domain, with remaining parts taken from reference TRBV7-9 and TRBJ1-1, reads DTGVSQNPRHKITKRGQNVTFRCDPISEHNRLYWYRQTLGQGPEFLTYFQNEAQLEKSRLLSDRFSAERPKGSFSTLEIQRTEQGDSAMYLCASSLGQGIPNTEAFFGQGTRLTVV.

The chain has TRBV5-4 and TRBJ1-2; D perhaps matches TRBD1 (5 bases). V dropped 10 bases and J dropped 5 bases, with 15 bases sitting between them. The CDR3 spans 12 residues. From germline, CDR1 is SGHNT and CDR2 YYREEE (reference sequence). CDR3 in amino acids: CAASGGLYGYTF. The CDR3 DNA sequence: TGTGCCGCCTCGGGGGGATTGTATGGCTACACCTTC. The full variable domain, completed using reference TRBV5-4 and TRBJ1-2, is ETGVTQSPTHLIKTRGQQVTLRCSSQSGHNTVSWYQQALGQGPQFIFQYYREEENGRGNFPPRFSGLQFPNYSSELNVNALELDDSALYLCAASGGLYGYTFGSGTRLTVV.

The chain joins TRBV5-4 to TRBJ1-1, with 9 bases aligning to TRBD1. This CDR3 spans 15 amino acids. Trimming removed 4 bases from V and 7 bases from J; junction bases left unmatched: 11. Germline V gene lookup returns CDR1 SGHNT and CDR2 YYREEE (reference sequence). CDR3: CASSPQTGGRSEAFF. CDR3 DNA sequence: TGTGCCAGCAGCCCCCAAACAGGGGGCAGGAGTGAAGCTTTCTTT.

The chain uses TRBV5-4 and TRBJ1-1, with D unclear. V gave up 0 bases and J gave up 5 bases, with 14 bases separating them. CDR3 length: 15 residues. CDR1 and CDR2 (germline): SGHNT, YYREEE (reference sequence). The CDR3 reads CASSLGGILGTEAFF. In DNA, the CDR3 is TGTGCCAGCAGCTTGGGCGGGATCTTGGGAACTGAAGCTTTCTTT.

This chain uses TRBV10-2 with TRBJ1-5, with a weak D call TRBD1 (6 bases). Trimming took off 6 bases at V and 2 bases at J, with 11 bases between the two ends. There are 14 residues in the CDR3. Germline V gene data show CDR1 as WSHSY and CDR2 as SAAADI. The CDR3 DNA follows: TGCGCCAGCAGCTCAGGGGCCGGCAATCAGCCCCAGCATTTT. Translation: CASSSGAGNQPQHF.

The genes are TRBV5-1 and TRBJ2-1; TRBD2 might be the D (6 bases). Germline V gene sequence: CDR1 SGHRS, CDR2 YFSETQ. CDR3 length: 15 residues. Between the trimmed V and J ends, which lost 0 bases and 4 bases, there was a span of 11 bases. The CDR3 DNA follows: TGCGCCAGCAGCTTGGAAGGGGAGGATTACAATGAGCAGTTCTTC. The encoded protein is CASSLEGEDYNEQFF.

The chain carries TRBV2 and TRBJ1-6; possible D gene TRBD1, 6 bases. Per the germline V gene, CDR1 is SNHLY and CDR2 is FYNNEI. The V end was cut by 10 bases, the J end by 5 bases, with 18 bases between. This CDR3 is 15 amino acids long. The CDR3 reads CATKEGRGDNSPLHF. In nucleotides, the CDR3 is TGTGCCACTAAAGAGGGCAGGGGAGATAATTCACCCCTCCACTTT.

This clone has only a few counts. J is TRBJ1-6 and V is TRBV4-3; D is unresolved. Trimming pared 0 bases from V and 6 bases from J, leaving 3 bases between. The CDR3 has 13 residues. Germline-derived CDR1 and CDR2 are LGHNA and YSLEER. The CDR3 DNA sequence: TGCGCCAGCAGCCAAGAGAGTAATTCACCCCTCCACTTT. Translated: CASSQESNSPLHF.

V usage is TRBV6-5 and J usage is TRBJ2-1, with D possibly being TRBD2 (6 bases). The CDR3 spans 11 residues. Germline V lookup: CDR1 MNHEY, CDR2 SVGAGI. Between the trimmed V and J ends, which lost 6 bases and 14 bases, there was a span of 14 bases. CDR3 DNA sequence: TGTGCCAGCAGCGGCGGGGTTCGGGAGTTCTTC. It translates to CASSGGVREFF.

J is TRBJ2-7 and V is TRBV3-1 (or the pseudogene TRBV3-2), with D perhaps TRBD2 (5 bases). The germline V gene has CDR1 LGHDT and CDR2 YNNKEL (reference sequence). V lost 0 bases and J 3 bases, leaving 9 bases between the germline ends. The CDR3 totals 14 residues. CDR3 sequence reads: CASSQDRRGYEQYF. CDR3 in DNA: TGTGCCAGCAGCCAAGACAGACGGGGCTACGAGCAGTACTTC.

The chain links TRBV9 to TRBJ2-3, with 9 bases that match TRBD1. Trimming removed 0 bases from V and 0 bases from J; junction bases left unmatched: 8. The CDR3 runs to 18 residues. Germline CDR1 SGDLS, CDR2 YYNGEE. Written as DNA, the CDR3 is TGTGCCAGCAGCGTAGGACTTGGGACAGGGAGCAGCACAGATACGCAGTATTTT. This codes for CASSVGLGTGSSTDTQYF. Complete variable domain (other parts from reference TRBV9 and TRBJ2-3): DSGVTQTPKHLITATGQRVTLRCSPRSGDLSVYWYQQSLDQGLQFLIQYYNGEERAKGNILERFSAQQFPDLHSELNLSSLELGDSALYFCASSVGLGTGSSTDTQYFGPGTRLTVL.

CDR3 residues: CASSYQGIYGYTF. The CDR3 DNA sequence: TGTGCCAGCAGTTATCAGGGTATCTATGGCTACACCTTC. The chain couples TRBV6-2 or TRBV6-3 to TRBJ1-2; D might be TRBD1 (5 bases). The V gene lost 3 bases and the J gene lost 4 bases, with 9 bases spanning the gap. CDR3 length: 13 residues. Germline CDR1 is MNHEY and CDR2 is SVGEGT.